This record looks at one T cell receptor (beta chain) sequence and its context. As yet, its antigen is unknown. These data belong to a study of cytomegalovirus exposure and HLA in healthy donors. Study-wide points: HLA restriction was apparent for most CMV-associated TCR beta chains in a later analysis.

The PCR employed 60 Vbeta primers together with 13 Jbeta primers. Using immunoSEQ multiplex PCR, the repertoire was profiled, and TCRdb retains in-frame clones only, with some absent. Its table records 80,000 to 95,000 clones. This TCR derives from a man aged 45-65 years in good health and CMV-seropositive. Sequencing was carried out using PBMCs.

The CDR3 sequence: CASSAHSANYGYTF. The CDR3 DNA sequence: TGTGCCAGCAGTGCCCACAGTGCTAACTATGGCTACACCTTC. V gene TRBV27 combines with J gene TRBJ1-2; no clear D. CDR3 length: 14 residues. Germline V CDR1 and CDR2: MNHEY, SMNVEV (reference sequence). The V end lost 5 bases, the J end lost 0 bases, and 10 bases lay between the germline ends.